This entry lists 32 T cell receptor beta chains sequenced from one sample in a study of CD8 T cells in Susac syndrome. Reverse transcription used roughly 0.45 to 1 ug RNA and random hexamers. TCRdb reprocessed the immunoSEQ multiplex PCR reads via MiXCR and lists one record per CDR3 protein. Here the sample spans 160,000 or so distinct CDR3 sequences, around 95% being singletons. Sequenced sample: CD8+ T cells from PBMCs. Receptor source: a human donor with multiple sclerosis.

The chain has TRBV27 and TRBJ2-7, with D perhaps matching TRBD1 or TRBD2 (5 bases each). The CDR3 spans 15 residues. V was shortened by 5 bases and J by 2 bases, with 16 bases between the two germline ends. Germline-derived CDR1 and CDR2 are MNHEY and SMNVEV (reference sequence). Here the CDR3 DNA reads TGTGCCAGCAGTCCCTCCGGGACCGGTCCCTACGAGCAGTACTTC. Protein sequence: CASSPSGTGPYEQYF.

This rearrangement joins TRBV7-8 to TRBJ2-1; D gene ambiguous. Per the germline V gene, CDR1 is SGHVS and CDR2 is FQNEAQ. V was trimmed by 5 bases and J by 0 bases, leaving 14 bases between them. This CDR3 has 16 amino acids. The CDR3 DNA reads as TGTGCCAGCAGCCCACATGGTGCTAGCTCCTACAATGAGCAGTTCTTC. Translated: CASSPHGASSYNEQFF.

The chain recombines TRBV7-9 with TRBJ2-3; 10 nucleotides align to TRBD2. The V gene end was trimmed by 1 base and the J gene end by 10 bases; junction bases not matched to a gene: 5. Germline CDR1 SEHNR, CDR2 FQNEAQ (reference sequence). The CDR3 spans 14 residues. The DNA of the CDR3 is TGTGCCAGCAGCTTAGTAGGTAGCGGGGGGTCGCAGTATTTT. Its protein is CASSLVGSGGSQYF.

The chain carries TRBV9 and TRBJ2-5, with no clear D. Germline assignment: CDR1 SGDLS and CDR2 YYNGEE. The CDR3 loop spans 14 amino acids. Trimming took 4 bases from V and 2 from J, leaving 12 bases between them. This CDR3 is CASSPRQPQETQYF. CDR3 sequence (DNA): TGTGCCAGCAGCCCACGCCAACCGCAAGAGACCCAGTACTTC.

The genes are TRBV4-2 and TRBJ2-2, with TRBD2 matching over 11 bases. The CDR3 runs 14 residues. Germline V gene sequence: CDR1 LGHNA, CDR2 YNFKEQ. Trimming cost V 4 bases and J 8 bases; bases outside gene matches: 3. CDR3 in amino acids: CASSPLAGGGELFF. DNA of the CDR3: TGTGCCAGCAGCCCCCTAGCGGGAGGTGGGGAGCTGTTTTTT.

The J gene is TRBJ2-6, the V gene TRBV24-1, with TRBD1 identical over 8 bases. V lost 5 bases, J lost 0 bases, and 11 bases stayed unmatched. The CDR3 has 19 amino acids. Germline assignment: CDR1 KGHDR and CDR2 SFDVKD. The CDR3 region has the DNA TGTGCCACCAGTGCCCGCTGGGGGGACAGGTACTCTGGGGCCAACGTCCTGACTTTC. This codes for CATSARWGDRYSGANVLTF.

The V call is TRBV2, the J call TRBJ2-1; TRBD2 matches 11 bases. The CDR3 runs 15 residues. V was pared by 7 bases and J by 4 bases, with 6 bases of the junction left unmatched. Looked up from germline, CDR1 is SNHLY and CDR2 is FYNNEI. As DNA, the CDR3 is TGTGCCAGCAAAACTAGCGGGGGCGATTACAATGAGCAGTTCTTC. Amino acid sequence: CASKTSGGDYNEQFF. Combining the CDR3 with reference TRBV2 and TRBJ2-1 gives the whole variable domain EPEVTQTPSHQVTQMGQEVILRCVPISNHLYFYWYRQILGQKVEFLVSFYNNEISEKSEIFDDQFSVERPDGSNFTLKIRSTKLEDSAMYFCASKTSGGDYNEQFFGPGTRLTVL.

The genes are TRBV20-1 and TRBJ2-7; D is perhaps TRBD1 (5 bases). Germline loops: CDR1 DFQATT, CDR2 SNEGSKA (reference sequence). The CDR3 is 13 amino acids. V was cut by 5 bases and J by 2 bases, with 13 bases left in between. The CDR3 region is CSALQADTYEQYF. Written as DNA, the CDR3 is TGCAGTGCTCTGCAGGCGGACACCTACGAGCAGTACTTC.

CDR3 coding DNA: TGCAGCGTTGAAGATGGGAGGGTACAGAGCGGGGAGCTGTTTTTT. It translates to CSVEDGRVQSGELFF. The chain links TRBV29-1 to TRBJ2-2; 7 bases match TRBD2. This CDR3 is built from 15 residues. Germline V gene lookup returns CDR1 SQVTM and CDR2 ANQGSEA. V lost 0 bases, J lost 7 bases, and 8 bases stayed unmatched.

The chain carries TRBV20-1 and TRBJ1-2, with D maybe TRBD1 (5 bases). Between the trimmed V and J ends, which lost 1 base and 2 bases, there was a span of 17 bases. The length of the CDR3 is 16 residues. CDR1 DFQATT and CDR2 SNEGSKA come from the germline V gene (reference sequence). CDR3 sequence (DNA): TGCAGTGCTAGAGGACCCACAGGAGTACTCAACTATGGCTACACCTTC. Protein sequence: CSARGPTGVLNYGYTF.

The rearrangement links TRBV20-1 to TRBJ1-2; D call uncertain. V was pared by 3 bases and J by 4 bases, with 12 bases between. From germline, CDR1 is DFQATT and CDR2 SNEGSKA (reference sequence). This CDR3 comprises 13 residues. The CDR3 region is CSASERTSYGYTF. CDR3 DNA: TGCAGTGCTAGTGAGCGTACCTCCTATGGCTACACCTTC.

The rearrangement joins TRBV24-1 to TRBJ2-7; perhaps TRBD1 as D (5 bases). The CDR3 length is 12 residues. Deletions cut 5 bases from V and 5 bases from J, with 9 bases between. Germline V lookup: CDR1 KGHDR, CDR2 SFDVKD. In DNA form, the CDR3 reads TGTGCCACCAGTGGCCAGGGCCACGAGCAGTACTTC. It yields the protein CATSGQGHEQYF.

CDR3 loop: CASSPGLAVNNEQFF. The DNA of the CDR3 is TGTGCCAGCAGTCCCGGACTAGCCGTCAACAATGAGCAGTTCTTC. The chain couples TRBV6-2 or TRBV6-3 to TRBJ2-1, with 8 bases that match TRBD2. Trimming at V came to 5 bases and at J to 5 bases, leaving 8 bases not matched to a gene. This CDR3 region has 15 residues. In germline, CDR1 is MNHEY, CDR2 SVGEGT.

The V gene is TRBV7-6, the J gene TRBJ2-3; 10 bases are a match to TRBD2. After removal of 4 bases from V and 2 bases from J, the junction contained 12 bases not matched to a gene. The CDR3 has 18 residues. The germline V gene encodes CDR1 SGHVS and CDR2 FNYEAQ. Here the CDR3 DNA reads TGTGCCAGCAGCTACCCCTCTAGCGGGGGAGCAAACACAGATACGCAGTATTTT. Protein product: CASSYPSSGGANTDTQYF.

The chain has TRBV20-1 and TRBJ2-7, with D possibly TRBD2 on 5 matching bases. CDR1 is DFQATT and CDR2 is SNEGSKA in the germline V gene (reference sequence). The CDR3 is 13 residues long. V was trimmed by 3 bases and J by 0 bases, leaving 9 bases between them. The CDR3 is CSASSGDSYEQYF. In DNA, the CDR3 is TGCAGTGCTAGCTCCGGGGACTCCTACGAGCAGTACTTC.

The sample holds one count of this clonotype. V usage is TRBV9 and J usage is TRBJ2-3, with D unresolved. V was shortened by 0 bases and J by 0 bases, with 5 bases between the two germline ends. Germline V gives CDR1 SGDLS, CDR2 YYNGEE. The CDR3 consists of 14 residues. CDR3 nucleotide sequence: TGTGCCAGCAGCGTAGCGAGCAGCACAGATACGCAGTATTTT. Translating it yields CASSVASSTDTQYF.

This chain joins TRBV4-3 and TRBJ1-2, with TRBD1 matching over 7 bases. Germline values: CDR1 LGHNA, CDR2 YSLEER. V lost 4 bases to trimming and J lost 1 base; unmatched junction nucleotides: 12. CDR3 length equals 17 residues. Here the CDR3 reads CASSPSGTAPINYGYTF. The CDR3 DNA follows: TGCGCCAGCAGCCCATCCGGGACAGCGCCCATTAACTATGGCTACACCTTC.

V is TRBV2 and J is TRBJ2-4, with D tentatively TRBD1 (6 bases). Per germline, CDR1 SNHLY and CDR2 FYNNEI. The CDR3 has 12 amino acids. V was clipped by 4 bases and J by 5 bases, with 6 bases between them. The CDR3, as DNA: TGTGCCAGCAGTGGACAGGAAAACATTCAGTACTTC. This translates into CASSGQENIQYF.

The J gene is TRBJ2-3, the V gene TRBV6-5; TRBD2 agrees at 11 bases. J lost 1 base, V lost 0 bases, and 12 bases had no gene match. Germline lookup yields CDR1 MNHEY and CDR2 SVGAGI. The CDR3 runs to 20 residues. The CDR3: CASSYSRPGTSGSRTDTQYF. The CDR3 coding sequence is TGTGCCAGCAGTTACTCGAGACCCGGGACTAGCGGTTCCCGCACAGATACGCAGTATTTT.

The chain carries TRBV12-3 or TRBV12-4 and TRBJ1-6; D is ambiguous. The CDR3 totals 15 residues. V was pared by 6 bases and J by 3 bases, with 12 bases between. The CDR3 here is CASRFGRDYNSPLHF. The CDR3 DNA reads as TGTGCCAGCAGGTTCGGCCGCGACTATAATTCACCCCTCCACTTT.

This chain links TRBV12-5 with TRBJ2-1; 7 positions match TRBD2. The germline V gene has CDR1 LGHNT and CDR2 FRNRAP. The CDR3 totals 17 residues. Losses at the gene ends were 6 bases for V and 0 bases for J; bases not matched to a gene: 11. CDR3 loop: CASGRPFLADSYNEQFF. The CDR3 DNA is TGTGCTAGTGGCCGACCCTTCCTAGCGGACTCCTACAATGAGCAGTTCTTC.

V and J are TRBV20-1 and TRBJ2-7; a weak D match, TRBD2 (6 bases). This CDR3 spans 15 amino acids. Trimming took off 8 bases at V and 4 bases at J, with 24 bases between the two ends. The germline gives CDR1 DFQATT, CDR2 SNEGSKA (reference sequence). The CDR3 loop reads CSPEGPRGSPYEQYF. For the CDR3, the DNA is TGCAGTCCGGAGGGACCAAGGGGCTCCCCTTACGAGCAGTACTTC.

The genes are TRBV12-3 or TRBV12-4 and TRBJ2-3, with 9 bases matching TRBD2. J was trimmed by 2 bases and V by 5 bases; bases with no gene match: 5. The length of the CDR3 is 15 residues. CDR3: CASSPGTSLTDTQYF. In nucleotides, the CDR3 is TGTGCCAGCAGTCCCGGGACTAGCCTCACAGATACGCAGTATTTT.

The chain recombines TRBV5-1 with TRBJ1-1; TRBD1 agrees at 12 bases. The CDR3 has 18 residues. With V trimmed by 5 bases and J by 0 bases, 11 bases remained unmatched. Per the germline V gene, CDR1 is SGHRS and CDR2 is YFSETQ. The CDR3: CASRPGTGGLTVNTEAFF. CDR3 coding DNA: TGCGCCAGCAGGCCCGGGACAGGGGGCCTTACCGTGAACACTGAAGCTTTCTTT.

The J gene is TRBJ2-5, the V gene TRBV5-1, with TRBD2 as a possible D gene (6 bases). The CDR3 spans 15 residues. The germline CDR1 and CDR2 sequences are SGHRS and YFSETQ. V was clipped by 0 bases and J by 5 bases, with 14 bases between them. The CDR3 bases are TGCGCCAGCAGCTTGGAACCAGGCCGGGGGGAGACCCAGTACTTC. Translating gives CASSLEPGRGETQYF.

V usage is TRBV6-5 and J usage is TRBJ1-1, with D possibly matching TRBD1 (6 bases). This CDR3 is 13 amino acids long. CDR1 is MNHEY and CDR2 is SVGAGI in the germline V gene. V lost 5 bases, J lost 8 bases, and 15 bases lay in between. The chain's CDR3 is CASSLQRTVEAFF. Written as DNA, the CDR3 is TGTGCCAGCAGTCTTCAACGGACAGTAGAAGCTTTCTTT.

This clonotype has only one observation. V is TRBV28 and J is TRBJ2-7; D is unclear. CDR1 is MDHEN, CDR2 SYDVKM, per germline. The CDR3 length is 13 residues. The germline V and J ends were trimmed by 5 bases and 2 bases, with 10 bases remaining between them. The CDR3 sequence: CASSLQNPYEQYF. In nucleotides, the CDR3 is TGTGCCAGCAGTCTACAGAACCCCTACGAGCAGTACTTC.

The rearrangement uses TRBV6-2 or TRBV6-3 and TRBJ1-2; no firm D call. The germline V gene has CDR1 MNHEY and CDR2 SVGEGT. V was shortened by 10 bases and J by 4 bases, with 16 bases between the two germline ends. The CDR3 is 13 residues long. CDR3 sequence (DNA): TGTGCCACCTACGGGCACCTCGCCTATGGCTACACCTTC. Translation: CATYGHLAYGYTF.

The chain uses TRBV7-6 and TRBJ1-3; D uncertain. V lost 5 bases and J 0 bases, leaving 11 bases between the germline ends. This CDR3 contains 15 residues. The V gene's germline CDR1 is SGHVS and CDR2 FNYEAQ. The CDR3 loop is CASSDQRVSGNTIYF. The CDR3 DNA is TGTGCCAGCAGCGACCAAAGAGTCTCTGGAAACACCATATATTTT.

The genes are TRBV18 and TRBJ1-2; 11 nucleotides agree with TRBD1. Losses at the gene ends were 4 bases for V and 7 bases for J; bases not matched to a gene: 11. The CDR3 has 16 amino acids. The germline V gene has CDR1 KGHSH and CDR2 LQKENI. CDR3: CASSLDRGLVGLGYTF. The CDR3 DNA follows: TGTGCCAGCTCACTGGACAGGGGGCTGGTGGGCCTTGGCTACACCTTC.

This clonotype appeared once. The chain combines TRBV27 with TRBJ1-1, with D possibly matching TRBD1 (6 bases). Trimming shortened V by 4 bases and J by 2 bases, and 8 bases separated the two germline ends. This CDR3 comprises 13 residues. CDR1 is MNHEY, CDR2 SMNVEV, per germline (reference sequence). CDR3: CASSSGVNTEAFF. The DNA for the CDR3 is TGTGCCAGCAGTTCAGGGGTTAACACTGAAGCTTTCTTT.

The chain links TRBV4-1 to TRBJ1-5; D possibly corresponds to TRBD1 (6 bases). The V end was cut by 0 bases, the J end by 5 bases, with 14 bases between. The germline V gene has CDR1 MGHRA and CDR2 YSYEKL. The CDR3 covers 16 residues. The CDR3 loop reads CASSQEGQGSDQPQHF. CDR3 nucleotides: TGCGCCAGCAGCCAAGAGGGGCAGGGGAGTGATCAGCCCCAGCATTTT.